The clone carrying this T cell receptor (beta chain) was detected many times. Its antigen is not identified. The sample comes from a study of CD8 T cells in ankylosing spondylitis. Whole-study results and caveats: Made up of eight highly homologous variants, a TCR beta motif appeared characteristic of ankylosing spondylitis blood. As reported, disease-linked clones showed significant enrichment in matched ankylosing spondylitis synovial fluid. Earlier reports found some motif variants in synovial fluid and blood in reactive arthritis.

After removal of 1 base from V and 8 bases from J, the junction contained 6 bases not matched to a gene. Germline V gene sequence: CDR1 SGHTA, CDR2 FQGNSA. The CDR3 runs 15 residues. Quantitative barcoded 5'-RACE was used to prepare TCR beta libraries. TCRdb re-derived calls from the 5' RACE reads in MiXCR, one entry per CDR3 protein. The top ten hold about 6.8% of the sample, which has about 240,000 distinct CDR3 sequences, around 9.1% seen once. The chain links TRBV7-2 to TRBJ2-1; 9 positions agree with TRBD2. The TCR sequence derives from a male donor with ankylosing spondylitis or in good health (not recorded which). Specimen: blood, either unsorted or a sorted T cell fraction (not recorded which). CDR3 DNA: TGTGCCAGCAGCTTAGTCTTGGGACTAGCCGATGAGCAGTTCTTC. This gives the protein CASSLVLGLADEQFF.